This T cell receptor beta chain was recovered during a study of blood T cell repertoires in COVID-19. Study information: Samples taken during acute and convalescent COVID-19 were collected in the United States, Italy and Spain. T cells, B-cell-depleted T cells, or PBMCs provided the cDNA or gDNA that served as material.

In its sample, this clone was seen once. Clones were read by immunoSEQ multiplex PCR, and TCRdb kept only the in-frame ones, dropping some. The data show about 370,000 clones, 75% to 90% seen once. The sample comprised PBMCs or T cells enriched from blood (not recorded which). The receptor's source is a man between 18 and 35 years old who had recovered from COVID-19.

CDR3 coding DNA: TGTGCCAGCAGCTTAGAGCAGCGGGGGGCCCCCCTATACAATGAGCAGTTCTTC. This gives the protein CASSLEQRGAPLYNEQFF. The genes are TRBV7-8 and TRBJ2-1, with 9 nucleotides matching TRBD2. From germline, CDR1 is SGHVS and CDR2 FQNEAQ. Trimming took 1 base from V and 4 from J; bases not matched to a gene: 11. The CDR3 sequence is 18 residues long.